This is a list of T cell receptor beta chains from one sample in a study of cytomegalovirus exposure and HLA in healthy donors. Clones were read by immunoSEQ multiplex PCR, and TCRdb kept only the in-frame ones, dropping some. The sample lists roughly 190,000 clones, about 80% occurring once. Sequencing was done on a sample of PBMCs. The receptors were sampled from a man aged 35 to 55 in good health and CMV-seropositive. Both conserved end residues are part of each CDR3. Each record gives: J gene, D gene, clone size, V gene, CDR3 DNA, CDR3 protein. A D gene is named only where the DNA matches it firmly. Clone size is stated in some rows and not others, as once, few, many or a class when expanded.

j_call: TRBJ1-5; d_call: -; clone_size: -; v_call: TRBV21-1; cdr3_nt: TGTGCCAGCATCCAGACCTCAGGGCTAAACAGCAATCAGCCCCAGCATTTT; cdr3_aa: CASIQTSGLNSNQPQHF
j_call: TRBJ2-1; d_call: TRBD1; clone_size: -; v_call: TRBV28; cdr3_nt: TGTGCCAGCGGGGAGGCCGGGACAGGGGTCAGTGAGCAGTTCTTC; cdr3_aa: CASGEAGTGVSEQFF
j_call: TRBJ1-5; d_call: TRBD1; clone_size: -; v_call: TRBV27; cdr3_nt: TGTGCCAGCAGTAGCCACAGGGGTGGCAATCAGCCCCAGCATTTT; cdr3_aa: CASSSHRGGNQPQHF
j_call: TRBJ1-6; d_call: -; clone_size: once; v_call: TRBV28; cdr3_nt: TGTGCCAGCAGAAACTCAGGACAGATGCCTTTACCACCCCTCCACTTT; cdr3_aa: CASRNSGQMPLPPLHF
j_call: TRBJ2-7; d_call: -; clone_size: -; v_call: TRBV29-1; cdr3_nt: TGCAGCGGAATCCGGGACAATACCTACGAGCAGTACTTC; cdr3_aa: CSGIRDNTYEQYF
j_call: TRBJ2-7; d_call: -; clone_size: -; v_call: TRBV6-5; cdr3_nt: TGTGCCAGCGGAAGGACACCCACTATTGAGCAGTACTTC; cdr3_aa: CASGRTPTIEQYF
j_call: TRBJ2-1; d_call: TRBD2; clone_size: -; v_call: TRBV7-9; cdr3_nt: TGTGCCAGCAGCTGGCGGGGGGGGACCTACAATGAGCAGTTCTTC; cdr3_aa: CASSWRGGTYNEQFF
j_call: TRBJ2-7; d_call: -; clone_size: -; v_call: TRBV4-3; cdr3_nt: TGCGCCAGCAGCCAACAACCCAGCGCCGAGCAGTACTTC; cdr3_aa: CASSQQPSAEQYF
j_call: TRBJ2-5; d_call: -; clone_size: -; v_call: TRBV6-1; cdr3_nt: TGTGCCAGCAGTGCCACAGGACAGTCCTTTAGGGAGACCCAGTACTTC; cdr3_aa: CASSATGQSFRETQYF
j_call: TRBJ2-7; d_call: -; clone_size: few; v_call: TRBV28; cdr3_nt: TGTGCCAGCAGCTTCCGGGAATACGAGCAGTACTTC; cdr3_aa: CASSFREYEQYF
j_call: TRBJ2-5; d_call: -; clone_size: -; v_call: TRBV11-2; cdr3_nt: TGTGCCAGCAGCTTAGGTCTAGCCGAGACCCAGTACTTC; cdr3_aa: CASSLGLAETQYF
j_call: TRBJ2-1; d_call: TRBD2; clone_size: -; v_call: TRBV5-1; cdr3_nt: TGCGCCAGCAGCACCGGGACTAGCGGGGCCTCGGGCAATGAGCAGTTCTTC; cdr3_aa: CASSTGTSGASGNEQFF
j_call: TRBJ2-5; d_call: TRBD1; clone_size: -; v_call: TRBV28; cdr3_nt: TGTGCCAGCAGGGTTGGACAGGGGAAATATGGGACCCAGTACTTC; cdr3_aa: CASRVGQGKYGTQYF
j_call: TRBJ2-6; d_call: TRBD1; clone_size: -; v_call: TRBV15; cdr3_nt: TGTGCCACCAGTTTCGACAGGGTCTCTGGGGCCAACGTCCTGACTTTC; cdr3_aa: CATSFDRVSGANVLTF
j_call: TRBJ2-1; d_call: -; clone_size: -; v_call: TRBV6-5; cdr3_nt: TGTGCCAGCAGTTACTCGTGGGCCAGACCAGACAATGAGCAGTTCTTC; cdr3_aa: CASSYSWARPDNEQFF
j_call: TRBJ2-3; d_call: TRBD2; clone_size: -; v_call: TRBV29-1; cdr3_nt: TGCAGCGTTGTTCTAGCGGGAGGGTTCACAGATACGCAGTATTTT; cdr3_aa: CSVVLAGGFTDTQYF
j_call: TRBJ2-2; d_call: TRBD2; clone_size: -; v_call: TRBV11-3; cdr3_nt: TGTGCCAGCAGCTTAGATGCTAGCGGGAGCCCGGTTGAAGGGGAGCTGTTTTTT; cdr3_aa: CASSLDASGSPVEGELFF
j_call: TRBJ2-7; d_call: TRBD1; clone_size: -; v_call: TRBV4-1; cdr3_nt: TGCGCCAGCAGCCAAGATTACGACAGGGAGTACGAGCAGTACTTC; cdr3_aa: CASSQDYDREYEQYF
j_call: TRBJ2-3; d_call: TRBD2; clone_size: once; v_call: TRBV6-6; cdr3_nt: TGTGCCAGCAGATTGGGACTAGCCACAGATACGCAGTATTTT; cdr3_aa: CASRLGLATDTQYF
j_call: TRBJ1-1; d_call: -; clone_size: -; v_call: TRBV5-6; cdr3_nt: TGTGCCAGCAGCTTTCATCGGTTCACTGAAGCTTTCTTT; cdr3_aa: CASSFHRFTEAFF
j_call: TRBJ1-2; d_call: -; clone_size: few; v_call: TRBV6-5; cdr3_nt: TGTGCCAGCAGTTTAGATGGGGCTTCTGGCTACACCTTC; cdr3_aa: CASSLDGASGYTF
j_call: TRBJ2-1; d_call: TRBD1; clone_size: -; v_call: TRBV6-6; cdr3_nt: TGTGCCAGCAGTTACTGGGGACAGGGGGATGAGCAGTTCTTC; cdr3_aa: CASSYWGQGDEQFF
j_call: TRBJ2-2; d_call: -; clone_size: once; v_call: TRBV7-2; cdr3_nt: TGTGCCAGCAGGATGACAGGCACCGGGGAGCTGTTTTTT; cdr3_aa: CASRMTGTGELFF
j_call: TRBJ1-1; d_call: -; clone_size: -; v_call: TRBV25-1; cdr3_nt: TGTGCCAGCACTCGGGGGGCGGGAGGAGAGCCACGGAACACTGAAGCTTTCTTT; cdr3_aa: CASTRGAGGEPRNTEAFF
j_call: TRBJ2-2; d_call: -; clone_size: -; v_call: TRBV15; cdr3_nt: TGTGCCACCAGCAGAGACCGGGAGACCGGGGAGCTGTTTTTT; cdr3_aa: CATSRDRETGELFF
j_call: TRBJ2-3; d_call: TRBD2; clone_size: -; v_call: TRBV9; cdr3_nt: TGTGCCAGCAGCGTAGGGACTAGCGCTTACACAGATACGCAGTATTTT; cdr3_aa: CASSVGTSAYTDTQYF
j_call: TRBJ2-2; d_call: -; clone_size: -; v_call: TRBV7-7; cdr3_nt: TGTGCCAGCAGCTTAGGGACAGCTCCGAACACCGGGGAGCTGTTTTTT; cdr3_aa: CASSLGTAPNTGELFF
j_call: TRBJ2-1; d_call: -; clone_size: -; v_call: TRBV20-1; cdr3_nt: TGCAGTGCTAGAGACGGGAATGAGCAGTTCTTC; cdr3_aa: CSARDGNEQFF
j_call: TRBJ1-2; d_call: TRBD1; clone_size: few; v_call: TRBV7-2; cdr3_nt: TGTGCCAGCAGCTTAAGTGCGCAGGGGACAGTAACTACTGGCTACACCTTC; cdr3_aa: CASSLSAQGTVTTGYTF
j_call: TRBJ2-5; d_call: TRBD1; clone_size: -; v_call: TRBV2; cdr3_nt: TGTGCCAGCAGTGAATTGGGACAGGGGTTAGAGACCCAGTACTTC; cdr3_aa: CASSELGQGLETQYF
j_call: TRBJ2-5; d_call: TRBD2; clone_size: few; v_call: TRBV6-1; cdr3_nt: TGTGCCAGCAGTGGAGGGGTGGGGACTAGTGGGCAAGAGACCCAGTACTTC; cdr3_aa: CASSGGVGTSGQETQYF
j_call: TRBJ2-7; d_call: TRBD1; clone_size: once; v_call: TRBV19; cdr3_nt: TGTGCCAGTAGTATACAGGGGACAGGACTAATGGGGGAGCAGTACTTC; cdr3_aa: CASSIQGTGLMGEQYF
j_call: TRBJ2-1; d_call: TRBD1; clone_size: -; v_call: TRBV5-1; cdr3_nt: TGCGCCAGCAGCTTACAGGGGGCTAGCAATGAGCAGTTCTTC; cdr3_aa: CASSLQGASNEQFF
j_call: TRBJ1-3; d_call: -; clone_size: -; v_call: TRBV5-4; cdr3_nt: TGTGCCAGCAGCCCCCGGGGTGGGGGCTCCGCTGGAAACACCATATATTTT; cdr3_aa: CASSPRGGGSAGNTIYF
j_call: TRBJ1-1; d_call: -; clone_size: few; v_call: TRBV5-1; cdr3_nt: TGCGCCAGCAGCCAAGACACGAACACTGAAGCTTTCTTT; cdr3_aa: CASSQDTNTEAFF
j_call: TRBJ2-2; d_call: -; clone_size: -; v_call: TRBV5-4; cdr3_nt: TGTGCCAGCAGCCCGATGGACAGAGCGAACACCGGGGAGCTGTTTTTT; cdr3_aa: CASSPMDRANTGELFF
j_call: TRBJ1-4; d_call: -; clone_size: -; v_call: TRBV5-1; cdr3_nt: TGCGCCAGCAGCTTGGGGGGAGTCGGGGAAAAACTGTTTTTT; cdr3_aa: CASSLGGVGEKLFF
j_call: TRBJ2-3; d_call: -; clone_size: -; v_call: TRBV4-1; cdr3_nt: TGTGCCAGCAGCCAAGACAGGACTAGCACAGATACGCAGTATTTT; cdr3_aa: CASSQDRTSTDTQYF
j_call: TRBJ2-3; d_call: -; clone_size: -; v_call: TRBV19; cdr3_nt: TGTGCCAGTAGTCCGCGGGGGCGCGTTGGGAGAACGCAGTATTTT; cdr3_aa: CASSPRGRVGRTQYF
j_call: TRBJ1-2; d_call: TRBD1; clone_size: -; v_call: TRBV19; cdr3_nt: TGTGCCAGTAGCCGGCTGACAGGGTCTAATGGCTACACCTTC; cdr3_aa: CASSRLTGSNGYTF
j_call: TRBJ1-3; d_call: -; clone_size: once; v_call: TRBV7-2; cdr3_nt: TGTGCCAGCAGCTTAGATGGAGGATCCGGGTCTGGAAACACCATATATTTT; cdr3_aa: CASSLDGGSGSGNTIYF
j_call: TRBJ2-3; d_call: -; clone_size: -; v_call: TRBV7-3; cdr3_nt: TGTGCCAGCAGTTCAGTAGGAGCCTCAACAGATACGCAGTATTTT; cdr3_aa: CASSSVGASTDTQYF
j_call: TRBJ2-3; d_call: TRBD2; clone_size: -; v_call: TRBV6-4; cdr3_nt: TGTGCCAGCAGTGACTCGAGGGCTAGCGGTAGCACAGATACGCAGTATTTT; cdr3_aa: CASSDSRASGSTDTQYF
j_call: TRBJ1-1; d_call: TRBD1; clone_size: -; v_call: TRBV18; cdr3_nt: TGTGCCAGCTCACCCGACAGGGGGTACACTGAAGCTTTCTTT; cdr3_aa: CASSPDRGYTEAFF
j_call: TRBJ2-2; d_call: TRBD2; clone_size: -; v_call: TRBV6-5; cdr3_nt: TGTGCCAGCGGGGCTAGCGGGGGCCTCGCCGGGGAGCTGTTTTTT; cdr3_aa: CASGASGGLAGELFF